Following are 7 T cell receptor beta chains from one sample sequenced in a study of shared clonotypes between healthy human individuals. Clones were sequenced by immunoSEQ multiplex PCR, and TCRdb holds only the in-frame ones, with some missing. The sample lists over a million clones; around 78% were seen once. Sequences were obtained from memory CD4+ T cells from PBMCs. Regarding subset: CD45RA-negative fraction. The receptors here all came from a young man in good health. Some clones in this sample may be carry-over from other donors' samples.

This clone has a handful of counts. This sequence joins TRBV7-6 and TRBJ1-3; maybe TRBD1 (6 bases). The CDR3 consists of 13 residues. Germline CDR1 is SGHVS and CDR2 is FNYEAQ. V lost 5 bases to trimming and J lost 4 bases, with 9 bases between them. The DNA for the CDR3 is TGTGCCAGCAGCGGAGACAGGGGAAACACCATATATTTT. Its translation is CASSGDRGNTIYF. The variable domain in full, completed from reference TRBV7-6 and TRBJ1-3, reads GAGVSQSPRYKVTKRGQDVALRCDPISGHVSLYWYRQALGQGPEFLTYFNYEAQQDKSGLPNDRFSAERPEGSISTLTIQRTEQRDSAMYRCASSGDRGNTIYFGEGSWLTVV.

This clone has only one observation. The CDR3 here is CASSHPGAHTF. The CDR3 DNA reads as TGCGCCAGCAGTCACCCCGGGGCCCACACCTTC. The chain links TRBV4-1 to TRBJ1-2; D is perhaps TRBD1 (5 bases). CDR1 is MGHRA, CDR2 YSYEKL, per germline. The CDR3 contains 11 residues. Trimming took 6 bases from V and 12 from J, leaving 14 bases between them.

In nucleotides, the CDR3 is TGTGCCAGCAGCTTAGAGGTAGGGGACAGGGTCTCGGGGAGGGAGACCCAGTACTTC. Translation gives CASSLEVGDRVSGRETQYF. This chain connects TRBV7-9 to TRBJ2-5; 9 nucleotides align to TRBD1. Germline V gene lookup returns CDR1 SEHNR and CDR2 FQNEAQ (reference sequence). CDR3 length: 19 residues. Trimming removed 1 base from V and 5 bases from J; junction bases left unmatched: 17.

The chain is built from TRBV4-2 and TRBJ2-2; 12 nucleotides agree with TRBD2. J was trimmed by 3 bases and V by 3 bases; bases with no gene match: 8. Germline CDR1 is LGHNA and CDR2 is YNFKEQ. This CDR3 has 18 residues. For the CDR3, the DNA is TGTGCCAGCAGCCACCCTAGCGGGAGGGCCTCGGACACCGGGGAGCTGTTTTTT. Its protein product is CASSHPSGRASDTGELFF.

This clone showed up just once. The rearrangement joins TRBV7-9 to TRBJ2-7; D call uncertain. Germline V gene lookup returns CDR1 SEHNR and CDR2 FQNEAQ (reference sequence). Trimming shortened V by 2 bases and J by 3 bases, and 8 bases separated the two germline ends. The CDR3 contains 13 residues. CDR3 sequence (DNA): TGTGCCAGCAGCTTAATGGGCATCTACGAGCAGTACTTC. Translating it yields CASSLMGIYEQYF.

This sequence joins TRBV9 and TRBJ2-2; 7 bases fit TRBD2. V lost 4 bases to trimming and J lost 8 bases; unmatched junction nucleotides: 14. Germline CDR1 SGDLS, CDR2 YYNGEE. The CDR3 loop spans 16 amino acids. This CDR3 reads CASSQGEGQITGELFF. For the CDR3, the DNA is TGTGCCAGCAGCCAAGGGGAGGGCCAAATAACGGGGGAGCTGTTTTTT.

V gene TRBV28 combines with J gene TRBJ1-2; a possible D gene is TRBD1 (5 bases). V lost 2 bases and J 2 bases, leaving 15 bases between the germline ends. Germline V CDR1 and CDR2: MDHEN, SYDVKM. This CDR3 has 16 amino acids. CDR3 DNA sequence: TGTGCCAGCAGTTTAGGCGGGGGGTTTGGAAACTATGGCTACACCTTC. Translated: CASSLGGGFGNYGYTF.